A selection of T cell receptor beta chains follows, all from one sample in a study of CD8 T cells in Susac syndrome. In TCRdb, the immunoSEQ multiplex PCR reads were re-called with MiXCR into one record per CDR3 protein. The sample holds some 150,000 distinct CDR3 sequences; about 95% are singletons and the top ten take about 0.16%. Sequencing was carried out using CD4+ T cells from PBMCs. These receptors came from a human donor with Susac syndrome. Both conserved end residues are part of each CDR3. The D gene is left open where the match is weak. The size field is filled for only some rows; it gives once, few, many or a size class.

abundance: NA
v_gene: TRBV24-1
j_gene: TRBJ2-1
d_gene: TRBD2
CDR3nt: TGTGCCACCAGTGCAGCGGGGGGGCCCAATGAGCAGTTCTTC
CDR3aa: CATSAAGGPNEQFF

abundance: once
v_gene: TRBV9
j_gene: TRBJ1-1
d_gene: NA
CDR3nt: TGTGCCAGCAGCGTAGCCCCAGAGAACACTGAAGCTTTCTTT
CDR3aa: CASSVAPENTEAFF

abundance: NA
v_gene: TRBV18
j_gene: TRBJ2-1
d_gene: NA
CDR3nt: TGTGCCAGCTCACCCTCGAATCCTTCCTACAATGAGCAGTTCTTC
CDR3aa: CASSPSNPSYNEQFF

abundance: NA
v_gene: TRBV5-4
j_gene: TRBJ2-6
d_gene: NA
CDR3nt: TGTGCCAGCCTTAAATCTGGGGCCAACGTCCTGACTTTC
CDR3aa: CASLKSGANVLTF

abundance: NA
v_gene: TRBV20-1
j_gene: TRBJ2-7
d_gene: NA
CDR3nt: TGCAGTGCTAGAGATTCCTCGGCGGGGGCAGACGAGCAGTACTTC
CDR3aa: CSARDSSAGADEQYF

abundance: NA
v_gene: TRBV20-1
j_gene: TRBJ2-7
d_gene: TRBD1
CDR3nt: TGCAGTGCCACCGGGACAGACACCTACGAGCAGTACTTC
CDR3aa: CSATGTDTYEQYF

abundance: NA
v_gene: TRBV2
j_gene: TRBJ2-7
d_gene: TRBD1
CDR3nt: TGTGCCAGCAGTGGAGGACAGGCTATACCCTACGAGCAGTACTTC
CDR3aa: CASSGGQAIPYEQYF

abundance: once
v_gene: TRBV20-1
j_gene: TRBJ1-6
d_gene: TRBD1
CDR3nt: TGCAGTGCTAGAGCCCCTGGACAGGGGAGGGATTGGAGAATTAATTCACCCCTCCACTTT
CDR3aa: CSARAPGQGRDWRINSPLHF

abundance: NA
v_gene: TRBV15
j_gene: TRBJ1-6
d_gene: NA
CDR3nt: TGTGCCACCAGCAGAGATGGGCGAGGGTTTAGGACCCTCCACTTT
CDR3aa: CATSRDGRGFRTLHF

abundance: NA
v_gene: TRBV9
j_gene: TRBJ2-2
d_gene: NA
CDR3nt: TGTGCCAGCAGCCAGAGTACCCCGGGCGGGGAGCTGTTTTTT
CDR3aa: CASSQSTPGGELFF

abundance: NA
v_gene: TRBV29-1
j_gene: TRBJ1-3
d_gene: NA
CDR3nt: TGCAGCGTTGGCCAGGGGCTTTTTGCTAGCTCTGGAAACACCATATATTTT
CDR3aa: CSVGQGLFASSGNTIYF

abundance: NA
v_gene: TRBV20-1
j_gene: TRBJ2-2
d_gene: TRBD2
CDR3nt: TGCAGTGCTAGAGGGGTCGGACTAGCGGGGGACGGGGAGCTGTTTTTT
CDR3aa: CSARGVGLAGDGELFF

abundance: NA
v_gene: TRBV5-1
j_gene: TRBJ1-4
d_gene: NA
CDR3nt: TGCGCCAGCAGCTTGGAGGGACAAGATGGAAAACTGTTTTTT
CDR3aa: CASSLEGQDGKLFF

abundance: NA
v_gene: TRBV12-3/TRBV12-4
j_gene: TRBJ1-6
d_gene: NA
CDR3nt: TGTGCCAGCAGTTTCTGGAATTCACCCCTCCACTTT
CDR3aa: CASSFWNSPLHF

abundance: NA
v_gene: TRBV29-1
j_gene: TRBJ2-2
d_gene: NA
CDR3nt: TGCAGCGTCGGCCTAAACACCGGGGAGCTGTTTTTT
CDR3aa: CSVGLNTGELFF

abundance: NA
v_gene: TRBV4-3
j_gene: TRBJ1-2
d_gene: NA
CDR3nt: TGCGCCAGCAGCACATCTTTTGAGGGGCTGGGTGGCTACACCTTC
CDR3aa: CASSTSFEGLGGYTF

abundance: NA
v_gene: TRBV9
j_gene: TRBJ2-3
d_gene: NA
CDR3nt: TGTGCCAGCAGCGTAGGGGACCTCTCGGATACGCAGTATTTT
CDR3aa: CASSVGDLSDTQYF

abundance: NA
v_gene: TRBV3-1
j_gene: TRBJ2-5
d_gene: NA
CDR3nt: TGTGCCAGCATCTGGCGGGAGACCCAGTACTTC
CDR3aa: CASIWRETQYF

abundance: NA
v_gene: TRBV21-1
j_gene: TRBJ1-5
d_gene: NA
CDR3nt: TGTGCCAGCGAGAAGGGACAGGGCAGCAATCAGCCCCAGCATTTT
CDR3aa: CASEKGQGSNQPQHF

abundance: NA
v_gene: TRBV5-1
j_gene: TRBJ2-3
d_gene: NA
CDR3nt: TGCGCCAGCAGCTTAGAGGGGATGGATACGCAGTATTTT
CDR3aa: CASSLEGMDTQYF

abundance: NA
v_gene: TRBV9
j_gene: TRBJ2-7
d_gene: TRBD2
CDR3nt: TGTGCCAGCAGCCCCGGACTAGCGGGGGGTCCCTACGAGCAGTACTTC
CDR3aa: CASSPGLAGGPYEQYF

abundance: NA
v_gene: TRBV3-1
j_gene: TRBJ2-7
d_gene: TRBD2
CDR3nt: TGTGCCAGCAGCCAAGGACTAGCGGGGGCTACGGGGGAGCAGTACTTC
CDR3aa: CASSQGLAGATGEQYF

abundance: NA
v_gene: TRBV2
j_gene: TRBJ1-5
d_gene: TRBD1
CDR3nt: TGTGCCAGCAGTGTGGGACAGGGGGCCCCACAGCCCCAGCATTTT
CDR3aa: CASSVGQGAPQPQHF

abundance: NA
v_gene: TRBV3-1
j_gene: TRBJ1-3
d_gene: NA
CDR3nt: TGTGCCAGCAGCCAGCGTGGGAGGGGAAACACCATATATTTT
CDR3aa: CASSQRGRGNTIYF

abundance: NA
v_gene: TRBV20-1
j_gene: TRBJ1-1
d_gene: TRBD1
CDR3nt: TGCAGTGCCCCGGGACAGGGATCGAACACTGAAGCTTTCTTT
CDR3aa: CSAPGQGSNTEAFF

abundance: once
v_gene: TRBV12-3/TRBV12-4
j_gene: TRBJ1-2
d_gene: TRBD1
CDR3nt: TGTGCCAGCAGTCCACGGACAGGTGGGAACTATGGCTACACCTTC
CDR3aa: CASSPRTGGNYGYTF

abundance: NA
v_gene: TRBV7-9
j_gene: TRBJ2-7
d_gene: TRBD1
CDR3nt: TGTGCCAGCAGCTTTGGACAGGGAGTTTGGGAGCAGTACTTC
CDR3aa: CASSFGQGVWEQYF

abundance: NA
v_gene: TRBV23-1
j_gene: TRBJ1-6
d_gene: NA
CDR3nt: TGCGCCAGCAGTCAGGGGGCACCCCTCCACTTT
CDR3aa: CASSQGAPLHF

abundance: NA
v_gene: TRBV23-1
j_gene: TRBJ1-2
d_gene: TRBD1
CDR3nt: TGCGCCAGCACCAATCAGGGGGCTTGGCATGGCTACACCTTC
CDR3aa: CASTNQGAWHGYTF

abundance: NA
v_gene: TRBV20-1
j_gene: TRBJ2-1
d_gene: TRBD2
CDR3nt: TGCAGTGCTAGAGATGGTAGCGGGGGGGCCCCGAATGAGCAGTTCTTC
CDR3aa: CSARDGSGGAPNEQFF

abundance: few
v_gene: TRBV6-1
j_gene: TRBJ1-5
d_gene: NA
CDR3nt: TGTGCCAGCAGTCCCGTCCTAGCCGATCAGCCCCAGCATTTT
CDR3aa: CASSPVLADQPQHF

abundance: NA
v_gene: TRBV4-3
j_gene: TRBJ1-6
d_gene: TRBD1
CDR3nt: TGCGCCAGCAGCGCCATTTCGGGGACAGGGGGCGATTCACCCCTCCACTTT
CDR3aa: CASSAISGTGGDSPLHF

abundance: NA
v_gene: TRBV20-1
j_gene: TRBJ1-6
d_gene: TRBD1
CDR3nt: TGCAGTGCTAGGGTGAAGACAGGGGGAAGTTCACCCCTCCACTTT
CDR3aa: CSARVKTGGSSPLHF

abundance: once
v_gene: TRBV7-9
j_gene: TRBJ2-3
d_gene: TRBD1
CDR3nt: TGTGCCAGCAGCCGTTCAGGGGGCGTCGCGACAGATACGCAGTATTTT
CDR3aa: CASSRSGGVATDTQYF

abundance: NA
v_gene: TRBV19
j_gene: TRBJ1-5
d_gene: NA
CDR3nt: TGTGCCAGTAGTATCGAGTTTCGTTCCAATCAGCCCCAGCATTTT
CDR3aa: CASSIEFRSNQPQHF

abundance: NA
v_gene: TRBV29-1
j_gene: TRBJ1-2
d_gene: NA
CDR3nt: TGCAGCGTTGAGGGACTCGTCGGGGAGGGTGGCTACACCTTC
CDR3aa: CSVEGLVGEGGYTF

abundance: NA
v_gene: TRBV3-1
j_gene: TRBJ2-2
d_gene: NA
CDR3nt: TGTGCCAGCAGCCAAGGACTAGATGCCGGGGAGCTGTTTTTT
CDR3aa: CASSQGLDAGELFF

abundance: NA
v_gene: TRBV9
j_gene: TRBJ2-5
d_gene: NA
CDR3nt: TGTGCCAGCAGCGACGGGCCTCATGATGAAGAGACCCAGTACTTC
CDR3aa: CASSDGPHDEETQYF

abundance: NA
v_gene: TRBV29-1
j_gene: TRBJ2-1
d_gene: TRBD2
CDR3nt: TGCAGCGTTGCACGCGGGGGACCCTACAATGAGCAGTTCTTC
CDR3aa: CSVARGGPYNEQFF

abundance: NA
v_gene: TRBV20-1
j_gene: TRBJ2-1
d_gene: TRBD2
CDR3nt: TGCAGTGCTAGTTTCCTAGCGGGTCGGGGTGAGCAGTTCTTC
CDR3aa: CSASFLAGRGEQFF

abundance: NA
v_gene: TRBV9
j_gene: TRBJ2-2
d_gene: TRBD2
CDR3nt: TGTGCCAGCAGCCCCCTAGCGGTTCCCACCGGGGAGCTGTTTTTT
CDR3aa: CASSPLAVPTGELFF

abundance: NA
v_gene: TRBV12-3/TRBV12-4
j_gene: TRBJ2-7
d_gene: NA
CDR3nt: TGTGCCAGCAGTTTGACAGTCTACGAGCAGTACTTC
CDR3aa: CASSLTVYEQYF

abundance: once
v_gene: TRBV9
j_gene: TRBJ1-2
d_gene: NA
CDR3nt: TGTGCCAGCAGCCCAGTTTTGGCAGGGGTAGGGTATGGCTACACCTTC
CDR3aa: CASSPVLAGVGYGYTF

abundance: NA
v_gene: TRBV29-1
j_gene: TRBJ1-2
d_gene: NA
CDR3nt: TGCAGCGTCACAGGGTCTAACTATGGCTACACCTTC
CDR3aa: CSVTGSNYGYTF

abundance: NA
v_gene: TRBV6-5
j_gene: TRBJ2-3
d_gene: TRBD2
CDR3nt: TGTGCCAGCAGTTACCTGTCGGGGGGGCCAGCAGATACGCAGTATTTT
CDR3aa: CASSYLSGGPADTQYF

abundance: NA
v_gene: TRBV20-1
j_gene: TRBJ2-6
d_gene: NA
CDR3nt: TGCAGTGCGACGGGGGACTCTGGGGCCAACGTCCTGACTTTC
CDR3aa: CSATGDSGANVLTF

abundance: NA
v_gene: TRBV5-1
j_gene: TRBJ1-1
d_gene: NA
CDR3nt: TGCGCCAGCAGCGACCAGGGGCCCACTGAAGCTTTCTTT
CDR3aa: CASSDQGPTEAFF

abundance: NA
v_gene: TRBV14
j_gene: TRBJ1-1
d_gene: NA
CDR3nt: TGTGCCAGCAGCCAAGCGGGAGCAGTAGGAGCTTTCTTT
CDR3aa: CASSQAGAVGAFF

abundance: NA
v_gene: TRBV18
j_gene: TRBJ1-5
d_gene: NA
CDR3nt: TGTGCCAGCTCAGCGGACCAGGGTCATCAGCCCCAGCATTTT
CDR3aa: CASSADQGHQPQHF

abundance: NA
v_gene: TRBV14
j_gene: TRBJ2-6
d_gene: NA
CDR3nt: TGTGCCAGCAGCCAAGGCAGGCCTTCTGGGGCCAACGTCCTGACTTTC
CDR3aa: CASSQGRPSGANVLTF

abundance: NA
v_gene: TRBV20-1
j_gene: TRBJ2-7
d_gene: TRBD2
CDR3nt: TGCAGTGCTAGAATACAGCGGGGGGGACCCTCCTACGAGCAGTACTTC
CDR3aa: CSARIQRGGPSYEQYF

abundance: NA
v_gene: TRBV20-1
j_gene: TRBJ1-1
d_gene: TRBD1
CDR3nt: TGCAGTGCTCGGACAGGGGGCCTGGCAGCTTTCTTT
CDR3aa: CSARTGGLAAFF

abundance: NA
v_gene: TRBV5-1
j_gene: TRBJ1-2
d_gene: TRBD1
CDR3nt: TGCGCCAGCAGCTTGGGACAGGGAATTGGCTACACCTTC
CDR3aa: CASSLGQGIGYTF

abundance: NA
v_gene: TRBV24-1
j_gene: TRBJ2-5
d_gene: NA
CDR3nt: TGTGCCACCAGTGCCCCGACGAGCCCGGAGACCCAGTACTTC
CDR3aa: CATSAPTSPETQYF

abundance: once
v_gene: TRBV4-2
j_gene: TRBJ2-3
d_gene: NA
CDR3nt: TGTGCCAGCAGCCATCCTGGGGGCACCTCGTGGGATACGCAGTATTTT
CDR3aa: CASSHPGGTSWDTQYF

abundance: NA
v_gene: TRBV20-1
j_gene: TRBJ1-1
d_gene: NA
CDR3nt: TGCAGTGCCCCAGGGGACGCGTTCGGTGAAGCTTTCTTT
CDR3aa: CSAPGDAFGEAFF

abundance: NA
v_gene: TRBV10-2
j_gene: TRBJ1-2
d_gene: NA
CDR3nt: TGCGCCAGCAGTGGGGGCGCCGGCTATGGCTACACCTTC
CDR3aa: CASSGGAGYGYTF

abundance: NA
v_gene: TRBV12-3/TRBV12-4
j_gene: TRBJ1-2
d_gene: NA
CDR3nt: TGTGCCAGCAGTTTAGGAGGGGGCTATGGCTACACCTTC
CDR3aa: CASSLGGGYGYTF

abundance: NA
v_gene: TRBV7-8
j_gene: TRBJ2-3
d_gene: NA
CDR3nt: TGTGCCAGCAGCTCCCCCTCGGGGGTTGGCACAGATACGCAGTATTTT
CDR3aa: CASSSPSGVGTDTQYF

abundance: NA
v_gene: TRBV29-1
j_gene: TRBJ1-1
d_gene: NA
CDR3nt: TGCAGCGTTCTCGTTACCGGGACGGCCACTGAAGCTTTCTTT
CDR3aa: CSVLVTGTATEAFF